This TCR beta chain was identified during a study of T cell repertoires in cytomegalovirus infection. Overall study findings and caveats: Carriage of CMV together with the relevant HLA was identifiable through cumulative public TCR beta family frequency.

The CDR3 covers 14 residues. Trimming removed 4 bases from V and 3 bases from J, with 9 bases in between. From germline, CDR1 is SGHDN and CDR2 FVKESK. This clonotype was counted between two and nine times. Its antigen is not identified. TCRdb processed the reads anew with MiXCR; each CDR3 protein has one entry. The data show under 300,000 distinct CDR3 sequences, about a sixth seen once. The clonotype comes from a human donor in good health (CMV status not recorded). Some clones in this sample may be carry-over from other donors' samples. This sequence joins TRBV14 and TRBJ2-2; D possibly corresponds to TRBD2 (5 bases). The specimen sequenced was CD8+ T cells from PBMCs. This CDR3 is CASSRLTYTGELFF. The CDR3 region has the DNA TGTGCCAGCAGCCGACTAACCTACACCGGGGAGCTGTTTTTT.